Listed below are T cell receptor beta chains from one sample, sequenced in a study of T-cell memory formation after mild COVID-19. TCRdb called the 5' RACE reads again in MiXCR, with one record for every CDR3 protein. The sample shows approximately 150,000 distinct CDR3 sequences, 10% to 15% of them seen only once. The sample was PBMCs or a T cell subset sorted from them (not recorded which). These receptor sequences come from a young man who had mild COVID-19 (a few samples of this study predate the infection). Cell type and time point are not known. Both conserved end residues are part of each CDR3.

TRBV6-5	CASSYSPAGGGETQYF
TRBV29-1	CSAKAETQYF
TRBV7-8	CASSFTGIYGYTF
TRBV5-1	CASNAGNQETQYF
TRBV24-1	CATSDFSGGDTQYF
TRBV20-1	CSARDPMSLAKNIQYF
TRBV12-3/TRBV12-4	CASSLGWEGYTF
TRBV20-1	CSARDRLVGQETQYF
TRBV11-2	CASSPGGTQETQYF
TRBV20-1	CSAPGGAETQYF
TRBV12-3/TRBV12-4	CASSPGGFGGNTIYF
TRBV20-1	CSAVDGALTSSPLHF
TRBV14	CASSQDIGFGSYNEQFF
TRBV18	CASSPQTGSDTQYF
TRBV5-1	CASSSGPARDTQYF
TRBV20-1	CSAPGQANYGYTF
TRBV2	CASRWGGGAGETQYF
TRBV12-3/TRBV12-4	CASLGVDIQYF
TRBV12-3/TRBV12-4	CASSPRGAYNEQFF
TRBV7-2	CASSPQQNSYNEQFF
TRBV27	CASRGLVSGQTNEQFF
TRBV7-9	CASSPLRGGQPNNEQFF
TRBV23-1	CAGGPSFGGSSYNEQFF
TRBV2	CASSASDSGTQYF
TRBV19	CASSIDRGRGQPQHF
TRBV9	CASSVTGGSSYNEQFF
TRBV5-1	CASSRGGSGAYNEQFF